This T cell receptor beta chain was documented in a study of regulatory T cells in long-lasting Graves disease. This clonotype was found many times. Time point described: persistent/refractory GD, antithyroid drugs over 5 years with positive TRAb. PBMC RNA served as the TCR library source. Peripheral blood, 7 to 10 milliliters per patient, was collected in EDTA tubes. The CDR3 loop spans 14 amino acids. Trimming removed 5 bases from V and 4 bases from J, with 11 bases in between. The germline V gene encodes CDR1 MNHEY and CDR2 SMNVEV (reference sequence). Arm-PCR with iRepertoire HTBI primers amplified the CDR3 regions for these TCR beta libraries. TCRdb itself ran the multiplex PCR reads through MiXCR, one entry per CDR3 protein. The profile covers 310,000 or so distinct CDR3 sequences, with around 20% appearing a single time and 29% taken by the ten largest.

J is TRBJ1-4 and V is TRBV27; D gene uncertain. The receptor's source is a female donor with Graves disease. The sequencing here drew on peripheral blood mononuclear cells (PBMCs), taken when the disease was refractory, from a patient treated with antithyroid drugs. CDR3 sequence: CASSRGGINEKLFF. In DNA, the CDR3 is TGTGCCAGCAGTCGGGGAGGGATTAATGAAAAACTGTTTTTT.